This T cell receptor beta chain stems from a study of blood T cell repertoires in COVID-19. Whole-study context: Donors in the United States, Italy and Spain gave samples during acute or convalescent COVID-19. PBMCs, B-cell-depleted T cells, or T cells were the source of the cDNA or gDNA that made up the material.

Per the study methods: Counts of nucleated cells, estimated from reference gene primer amplification, were obtained. Only in-frame clones appear in the TCRdb table, and some are missing; sequencing was by immunoSEQ multiplex PCR. V, J and clone size are taken as reported in that table, and D and trimming were inferred from the DNA itself. The sample records 80,000 or so clones, roughly 78% being singletons. V shed 6 bases and J shed 0 bases, with 9 bases lying between them. The CDR3 runs 13 residues. CDR1 and CDR2 (germline): SEHNR, FQNEAQ (reference sequence). The TCR was taken from a woman in her seventies with acute or convalescent COVID-19. Sample: peripheral blood. The chain links TRBV7-9 to TRBJ2-7; no clear D gene. CDR3 amino acids: CASRQTASYEQYF. In DNA, the CDR3 is TGTGCCAGCAGACAAACAGCCTCCTACGAGCAGTACTTC.